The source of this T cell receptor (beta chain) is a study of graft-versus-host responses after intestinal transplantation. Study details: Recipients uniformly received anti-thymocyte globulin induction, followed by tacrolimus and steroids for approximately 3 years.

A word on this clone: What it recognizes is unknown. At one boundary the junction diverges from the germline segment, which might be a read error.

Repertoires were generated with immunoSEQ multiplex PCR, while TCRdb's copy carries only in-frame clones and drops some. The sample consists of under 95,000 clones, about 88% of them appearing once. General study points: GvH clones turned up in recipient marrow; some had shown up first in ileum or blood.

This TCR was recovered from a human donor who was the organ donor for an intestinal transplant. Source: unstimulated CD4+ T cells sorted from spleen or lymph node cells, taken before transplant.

The CDR3 nucleotides read TGTGCTAGCAGCTTCGGCGGCGGGGGGTACAATGAGCAGTTCTTC. Its translation: CASSFGGGGYNEQFF. The J gene is TRBJ2-1, the V gene TRBV7-7; 8 bases match TRBD2. The CDR3 sequence is 15 residues long. Germline V gene data show CDR1 as SSHAT and CDR2 as FNYEAQ (reference sequence).